The rows below give T cell receptor beta chains drawn from one sample of a study of response to subunit inactivated influenza vaccine. Via MiXCR, TCRdb re-called the RT-PCR reads, giving one row per CDR3 protein. The sample includes under 200,000 distinct CDR3 sequences, around 10% of them seen just once. Sequencing used CD8+ T cells sorted from PBMCs, obtained roughly 24 months after vaccination. Source of these receptors: a man aged 50-75 years who received an inactivated influenza vaccine. The CDR3 runs from the conserved cysteine through the conserved F or W. Each record gives: CDR3 DNA, CDR3 protein, V gene, D gene, J gene, clone size. A D gene is named only where the DNA matches it firmly. The size entry is marked missing in some rows and otherwise reads once, few, many or a size class.

DNA: TGTGCCAGCAGCCGTTGGGACGGGAACACTGAAGCTTTCTTT
CDR3: CASSRWDGNTEAFF
V: TRBV5-5
D: NA
J: TRBJ1-1
size: NA

DNA: TGTGCCAGCAGCACTTACCTCCGTTCCGAGCAGTACTTC
CDR3: CASSTYLRSEQYF
V: TRBV7-9
D: NA
J: TRBJ2-7
size: few

DNA: TGTGCCAGCAGTCAAGGACGCAATGAGCAGTTCTTC
CDR3: CASSQGRNEQFF
V: TRBV27
D: NA
J: TRBJ2-1
size: NA

DNA: TGCAGCGTTGATAGGACTCCAACAGATACGCAGTATTTT
CDR3: CSVDRTPTDTQYF
V: TRBV29-1
D: NA
J: TRBJ2-3
size: few

DNA: TGTGCCAGCAGTTCCCGGACTAGCGGGAGGTACGAGCAGTACTTC
CDR3: CASSSRTSGRYEQYF
V: TRBV12-3/TRBV12-4
D: TRBD2
J: TRBJ2-7
size: NA

DNA: TGTGCCAGCAGTTTTGGGGCAGAGGATACGCAGTATTTT
CDR3: CASSFGAEDTQYF
V: TRBV27
D: NA
J: TRBJ2-3
size: many

DNA: TGTGCCAGCAGCTTAGGAGAACACACAGATACGCAGTATTTT
CDR3: CASSLGEHTDTQYF
V: TRBV7-6
D: NA
J: TRBJ2-3
size: NA

DNA: TGCGCCAGCAGCCAAGAGCTCCCGCTGAGCACAGATACGCAGTATTTT
CDR3: CASSQELPLSTDTQYF
V: TRBV4-1
D: NA
J: TRBJ2-3
size: NA

DNA: TGTGCCAGCAGTCGCCCGAAGACAACAACTAGCAATCAGCCCCAGCATTTT
CDR3: CASSRPKTTTSNQPQHF
V: TRBV28
D: NA
J: TRBJ1-5
size: NA

DNA: TGCAGTGCTAGGGCCTTAGGACAGGGCCCGACGGGGTACTTC
CDR3: CSARALGQGPTGYF
V: TRBV20-1
D: TRBD1
J: TRBJ2-4
size: NA

DNA: TGTGCCAGCAGCCAACTACGGGACAGGATGACAGATACGCAGTATTTT
CDR3: CASSQLRDRMTDTQYF
V: TRBV3-1
D: TRBD1
J: TRBJ2-3
size: NA

DNA: TGTGCCAGCACCCCAACGGGGACAGGGAGCTCCTACAATGAGCAGTTCTTC
CDR3: CASTPTGTGSSYNEQFF
V: TRBV13
D: TRBD1
J: TRBJ2-1
size: few

DNA: TGTGCCAGCAGCACGGGACAGGGAGCCATCGAGCAGTACTTC
CDR3: CASSTGQGAIEQYF
V: TRBV7-8
D: TRBD1
J: TRBJ2-7
size: NA

DNA: TGCGCCAGCAGCTTGGTGGGAGGGGCGCCGACTGAAGCTTTCTTT
CDR3: CASSLVGGAPTEAFF
V: TRBV5-1
D: NA
J: TRBJ1-1
size: NA

DNA: TGTGCCAGCAGTCCCACCCCCGGCGGGGGGGGTGAAAGAGATACGCAGTATTTT
CDR3: CASSPTPGGGGERDTQYF
V: TRBV27
D: TRBD2
J: TRBJ2-3
size: many

DNA: TGTGCCAGCAGTCTCCGGGACAGGGACTACGAGCAGTACTTC
CDR3: CASSLRDRDYEQYF
V: TRBV6-1
D: TRBD1
J: TRBJ2-7
size: NA

DNA: TGTGCCAGCAGTTACTCCCGGATTGGGCCGAGCACAGATACGCAGTATTTT
CDR3: CASSYSRIGPSTDTQYF
V: TRBV6-5
D: NA
J: TRBJ2-3
size: NA

DNA: TGTGCCAGCAGCTTCGGGACAGGGGACTACGAGCAGTACTTC
CDR3: CASSFGTGDYEQYF
V: TRBV7-2
D: TRBD1
J: TRBJ2-7
size: many

DNA: TGCGCCAGCAGGGTTACCTCGGGACTAGCGGGAGCAGATACGCAGTATTTT
CDR3: CASRVTSGLAGADTQYF
V: TRBV10-2
D: TRBD2
J: TRBJ2-3
size: NA

DNA: TGTGCCAGCATTCAGGTGGCGGGGCGCAACGGGGATACGCAGTATTTT
CDR3: CASIQVAGRNGDTQYF
V: TRBV2
D: NA
J: TRBJ2-3
size: few

DNA: TGTGCCAGCAGTTTTGGGGGCTTCGCTGAAGCTTTCTTT
CDR3: CASSFGGFAEAFF
V: TRBV12-3/TRBV12-4
D: NA
J: TRBJ1-1
size: NA

DNA: TGTGCCAGCAGTGAAGCGCTTGGGATTGCCTACGAGCAGTACTTC
CDR3: CASSEALGIAYEQYF
V: TRBV2
D: NA
J: TRBJ2-7
size: NA

DNA: TGTGCCAGCAGCTTGGCCCTGGATTTAGGACTAGCGGGAGGGCCGTGGGAGACCCAGTACTTC
CDR3: CASSLALDLGLAGGPWETQYF
V: TRBV5-4
D: TRBD2
J: TRBJ2-5
size: few

DNA: TGTGCCAGCTCACTGGAGGGGGCGTCGGGCACTGAAGCTTTCTTT
CDR3: CASSLEGASGTEAFF
V: TRBV18
D: TRBD1
J: TRBJ1-1
size: NA

DNA: TGTGCCAGCAGTACCCGGGAGGCCCCCTACGAGCAGTACTTC
CDR3: CASSTREAPYEQYF
V: TRBV6-2/TRBV6-3
D: TRBD2
J: TRBJ2-7
size: few

DNA: TGTGCCAGCAGTTACTCATGGCAGCGCACCGGGGAGCTGTTTTTT
CDR3: CASSYSWQRTGELFF
V: TRBV6-2/TRBV6-3
D: NA
J: TRBJ2-2
size: NA

DNA: TGCGCCAGCAGCCCGGACAGGTTCGGCTACGAGCAGTACTTC
CDR3: CASSPDRFGYEQYF
V: TRBV5-1
D: TRBD1
J: TRBJ2-7
size: NA

DNA: TGTGCCAGCAGCTTCGTACGAGATGAGCAGTTCTTC
CDR3: CASSFVRDEQFF
V: TRBV7-9
D: NA
J: TRBJ2-1
size: few

DNA: TGTGCCAGCAGCCAGGGGATGGACAGCCTCACCGGGGAGCTGTTTTTT
CDR3: CASSQGMDSLTGELFF
V: TRBV4-2
D: NA
J: TRBJ2-2
size: many

DNA: TGCAGCGTTGATGGCGTTCAGGCGCCCTACAATGAGCAGTTCTTC
CDR3: CSVDGVQAPYNEQFF
V: TRBV29-1
D: NA
J: TRBJ2-1
size: few

DNA: TGTGCCAGCAGCCCTGGGGGAGGGTACTCCTACAATGAGCAGTTCTTC
CDR3: CASSPGGGYSYNEQFF
V: TRBV7-9
D: TRBD2
J: TRBJ2-1
size: few

DNA: TGCGCCAGCAGCCAAACTACAGTAGCGGCTCCTGGTTGCACAGATACGCAGTATTTT
CDR3: CASSQTTVAAPGCTDTQYF
V: TRBV4-3
D: NA
J: TRBJ2-3
size: many

DNA: TGCAGTGCCATAGGAGACCTGACTAGCGGGCTTCGCATTCAGTACTTC
CDR3: CSAIGDLTSGLRIQYF
V: TRBV20-1
D: TRBD2
J: TRBJ2-4
size: NA

DNA: TGTGCCACCAGCCGGACAGGGGCTGGAAACACCATATATTTT
CDR3: CATSRTGAGNTIYF
V: TRBV15
D: TRBD1
J: TRBJ1-3
size: few

DNA: TGTGCCAGCAGCGTAGGAGGTACGGTATACAATGAGCAGTTCTTC
CDR3: CASSVGGTVYNEQFF
V: TRBV9
D: NA
J: TRBJ2-1
size: few

DNA: TGTGCCAGCAGCCCGGGACTCCACCCGGATACGCAGTATTTT
CDR3: CASSPGLHPDTQYF
V: TRBV3-1
D: NA
J: TRBJ2-3
size: many

DNA: TGTGCCAGCAGTGAAGGACAGGGATTCGAGCAGTACTTC
CDR3: CASSEGQGFEQYF
V: TRBV6-1
D: TRBD1
J: TRBJ2-7
size: many

DNA: TGTGCCAGCAGCTTTAGCGGGGGCGTAGAAGATACGCAGTATTTT
CDR3: CASSFSGGVEDTQYF
V: TRBV7-9
D: TRBD2
J: TRBJ2-3
size: NA

DNA: TGTGCCAGCAGTGACCGGGGTGCGGAAGCTTTCTTT
CDR3: CASSDRGAEAFF
V: TRBV2
D: NA
J: TRBJ1-1
size: few

DNA: TGCAGTGCTAGCCTCCCGGGACTCCGATTCTACAATGAGCAGTTCTTC
CDR3: CSASLPGLRFYNEQFF
V: TRBV20-1
D: NA
J: TRBJ2-1
size: few

DNA: TGTGCCAGCAGTCCCGGATTCAGTATAATGAACACTGAAGCTTTCTTT
CDR3: CASSPGFSIMNTEAFF
V: TRBV12-3/TRBV12-4
D: NA
J: TRBJ1-1
size: many

DNA: TGCAGTGCTAGAGATTCGGACAGGGTCTATGGCTACACCTTC
CDR3: CSARDSDRVYGYTF
V: TRBV20-1
D: TRBD1
J: TRBJ1-2
size: few

DNA: TGTGCCAGCGTATTGGGACAGTTATACACCGGGGAGCTGTTTTTT
CDR3: CASVLGQLYTGELFF
V: TRBV7-9
D: TRBD1
J: TRBJ2-2
size: few

DNA: TGTGCCAGCAGCGCCAACCCGGACAGGGCGATGTCCACAGATACGCAGTATTTT
CDR3: CASSANPDRAMSTDTQYF
V: TRBV9
D: TRBD1
J: TRBJ2-3
size: many

DNA: TGTGCCAGCAGCCAAGTATTCCGCGACGTCTCAGATACGCAGTATTTT
CDR3: CASSQVFRDVSDTQYF
V: TRBV4-2
D: NA
J: TRBJ2-3
size: NA

DNA: TGTGCCAGCAGCGCTGGACTAACTCACACAGATACGCAGTATTTT
CDR3: CASSAGLTHTDTQYF
V: TRBV6-1
D: NA
J: TRBJ2-3
size: NA

DNA: TGTGCCAGCAGCTTAAAAGGTAGCACAGATACGCAGTATTTT
CDR3: CASSLKGSTDTQYF
V: TRBV7-9
D: NA
J: TRBJ2-3
size: many

DNA: TGCGCCAGCAGCCAAGGATTGCGGCAGGGGAATGAAAAACTGTTTTTT
CDR3: CASSQGLRQGNEKLFF
V: TRBV4-3
D: NA
J: TRBJ1-4
size: few

DNA: TGTGCCAGCAGTATCCTACCGGGACTAGCGTACGAGCAGTACTTC
CDR3: CASSILPGLAYEQYF
V: TRBV27
D: TRBD2
J: TRBJ2-7
size: NA

DNA: TGTGCCAGCAGCGAACACCCCCGGGACAGCTATGGCTACACCTTC
CDR3: CASSEHPRDSYGYTF
V: TRBV13
D: TRBD1
J: TRBJ1-2
size: NA

DNA: TGTGCCAGCAGCCCGCACAGGTACGAGCAGTACTTC
CDR3: CASSPHRYEQYF
V: TRBV11-2
D: NA
J: TRBJ2-7
size: NA

DNA: TGCGCCAGCAGTGGGGGGCTTGACAATGAGCAGTTCTTC
CDR3: CASSGGLDNEQFF
V: TRBV4-1
D: NA
J: TRBJ2-1
size: NA

DNA: TGCGCCAGCAGCCAAGGACAGTCCCAAGAGACCCAGTACTTC
CDR3: CASSQGQSQETQYF
V: TRBV4-1
D: NA
J: TRBJ2-5
size: few

DNA: TGTGCCATCAGAACCGGGACACCGAACACCGGGGAGCTGTTTTTT
CDR3: CAIRTGTPNTGELFF
V: TRBV10-3
D: NA
J: TRBJ2-2
size: few

DNA: TGTGCCAGCGGGACAGATTTCTACGAGCAGTACTTC
CDR3: CASGTDFYEQYF
V: TRBV12-3/TRBV12-4
D: TRBD1
J: TRBJ2-7
size: many

DNA: NA
CDR3: CASSFYQPQHFGDGGHF
V: TRBV28
D: NA
J: TRBJ1-5
size: many

DNA: TGCAGCGTTGAAGAGACCGGGGGGGTTGGACAAGAGACCCAGTACTTC
CDR3: CSVEETGGVGQETQYF
V: TRBV29-1
D: TRBD2
J: TRBJ2-5
size: few

DNA: TGTGCCAGCAGCTATGACTACGAGCAGTACTTC
CDR3: CASSYDYEQYF
V: TRBV11-1
D: NA
J: TRBJ2-7
size: NA

DNA: TGTGCCACCAGGATTTACAATGAGCAGTTCTTC
CDR3: CATRIYNEQFF
V: TRBV6-5
D: NA
J: TRBJ2-1
size: NA

DNA: TGCAGCGTTGAGACCGATGGCTACACCTTC
CDR3: CSVETDGYTF
V: TRBV29-1
D: NA
J: TRBJ1-2
size: few